This T cell receptor (beta chain) derives from a study of cytomegalovirus exposure and HLA in healthy donors. When sampled, the donors appeared nominally healthy, though they likely had unrecorded immune exposures. Whole-study results and caveats: Among CMV-associated TCR beta chains, most appeared HLA-restricted in a later analysis. In a later analysis, an Asian-associated ancestry cluster reportedly showed fewer N-insertions than the 666-donor mean. Researchers reported in a later analysis that a missense DCLRE1C variant was tied to TCR beta V- and J-gene trimming.

This CDR3 comprises 18 residues. Per the germline V gene, CDR1 is SGHRS and CDR2 is YFSETQ. The V gene end was trimmed by 4 bases and the J gene end by 5 bases; junction bases not matched to a gene: 15. PCR involved 60 Vbeta and 13 Jbeta primers. Using immunoSEQ multiplex PCR, the repertoire was profiled, and TCRdb retains in-frame clones only, with some absent. The sample table includes fewer than 70,000 clones. As to this clone: What it recognizes is unknown.

This clonotype originated in a man in his thirties or forties in good health and CMV-seropositive. Sequenced material: PBMCs. The chain links TRBV5-1 to TRBJ2-1; 10 bases align to TRBD1. The CDR3 DNA reads as TGCGCCAGCAGCAATAGACAGGGGGCATTAACCCCACACAATGAGCAGTTCTTC. It translates to CASSNRQGALTPHNEQFF.